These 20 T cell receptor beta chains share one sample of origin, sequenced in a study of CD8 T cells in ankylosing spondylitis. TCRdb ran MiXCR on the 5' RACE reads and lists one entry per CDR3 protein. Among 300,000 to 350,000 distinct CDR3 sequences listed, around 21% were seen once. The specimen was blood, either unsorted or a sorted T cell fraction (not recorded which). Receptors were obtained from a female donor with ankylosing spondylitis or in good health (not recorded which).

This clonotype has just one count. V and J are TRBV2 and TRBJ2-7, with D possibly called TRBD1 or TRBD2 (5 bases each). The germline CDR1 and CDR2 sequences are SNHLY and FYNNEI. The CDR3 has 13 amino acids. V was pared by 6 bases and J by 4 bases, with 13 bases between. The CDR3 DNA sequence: TGTGCCAGCAGGACGGGACGGACATACGAGCAGTACTTC. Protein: CASRTGRTYEQYF.

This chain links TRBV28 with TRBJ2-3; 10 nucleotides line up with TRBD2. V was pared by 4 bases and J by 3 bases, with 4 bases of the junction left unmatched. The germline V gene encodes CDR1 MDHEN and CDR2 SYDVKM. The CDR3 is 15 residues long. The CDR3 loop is CASSSPSGRTDTQYF. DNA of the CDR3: TGTGCCAGCAGTTCCCCTAGCGGGAGAACAGATACGCAGTATTTT.

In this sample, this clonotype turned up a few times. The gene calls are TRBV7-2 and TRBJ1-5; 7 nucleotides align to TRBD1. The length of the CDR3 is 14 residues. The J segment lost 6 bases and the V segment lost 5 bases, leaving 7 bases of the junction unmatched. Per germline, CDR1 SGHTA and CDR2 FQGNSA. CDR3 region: CASSQDRYSQPQHF. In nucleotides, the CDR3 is TGTGCCAGCAGCCAGGACAGGTACAGTCAGCCCCAGCATTTT.

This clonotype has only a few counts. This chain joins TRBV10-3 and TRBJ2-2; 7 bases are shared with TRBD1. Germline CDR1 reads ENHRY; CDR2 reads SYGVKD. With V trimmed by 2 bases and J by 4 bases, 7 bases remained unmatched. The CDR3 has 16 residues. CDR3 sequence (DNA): TGTGCCATCAGTGAGCTCCCGGGACAGATCACCGGGGAGCTGTTTTTT. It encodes CAISELPGQITGELFF.

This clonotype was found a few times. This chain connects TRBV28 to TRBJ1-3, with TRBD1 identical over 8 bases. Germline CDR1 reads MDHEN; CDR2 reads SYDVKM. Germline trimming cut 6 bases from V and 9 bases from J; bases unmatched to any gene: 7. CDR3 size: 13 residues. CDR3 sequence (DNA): TGTGCCAGCAGGACAGGGGCTTTGTCCACCATATATTTT. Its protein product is CASRTGALSTIYF.

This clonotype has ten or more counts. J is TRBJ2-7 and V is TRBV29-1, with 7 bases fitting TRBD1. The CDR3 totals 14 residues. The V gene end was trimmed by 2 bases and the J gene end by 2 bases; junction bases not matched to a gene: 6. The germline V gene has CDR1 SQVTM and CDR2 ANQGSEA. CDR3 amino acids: CSVEHGQVPYEQYF. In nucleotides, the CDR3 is TGCAGCGTTGAACACGGACAGGTCCCCTACGAGCAGTACTTC.

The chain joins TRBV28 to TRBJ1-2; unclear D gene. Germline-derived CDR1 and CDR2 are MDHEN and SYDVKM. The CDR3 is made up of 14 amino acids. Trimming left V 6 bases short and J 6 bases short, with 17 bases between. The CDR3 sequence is CASRGAVGGDGYTF. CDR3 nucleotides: TGTGCCAGCAGAGGAGCCGTGGGCGGGGATGGCTACACCTTC.

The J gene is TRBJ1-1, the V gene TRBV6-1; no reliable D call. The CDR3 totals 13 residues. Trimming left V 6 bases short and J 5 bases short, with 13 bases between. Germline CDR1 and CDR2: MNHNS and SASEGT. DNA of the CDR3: TGTGCCAGCAGGCCAAGACTAGGGACTGAAGCTTTCTTT. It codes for CASRPRLGTEAFF.

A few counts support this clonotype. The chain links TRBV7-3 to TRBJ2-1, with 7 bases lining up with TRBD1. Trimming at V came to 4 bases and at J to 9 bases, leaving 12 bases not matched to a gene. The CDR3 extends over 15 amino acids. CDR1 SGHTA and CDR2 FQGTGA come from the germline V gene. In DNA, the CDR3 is TGTGCCAGCAGCTCCTTCCGCGACAGGGACGCTGAGCAGTTCTTC. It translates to CASSSFRDRDAEQFF.

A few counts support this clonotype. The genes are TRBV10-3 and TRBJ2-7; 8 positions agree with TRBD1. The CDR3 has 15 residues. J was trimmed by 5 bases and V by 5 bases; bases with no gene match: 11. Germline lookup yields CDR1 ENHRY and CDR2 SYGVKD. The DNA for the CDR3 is TGTGCCATCAGTCCAGGACAGGGAAGGGCCCACGAGCAGTACTTC. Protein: CAISPGQGRAHEQYF.

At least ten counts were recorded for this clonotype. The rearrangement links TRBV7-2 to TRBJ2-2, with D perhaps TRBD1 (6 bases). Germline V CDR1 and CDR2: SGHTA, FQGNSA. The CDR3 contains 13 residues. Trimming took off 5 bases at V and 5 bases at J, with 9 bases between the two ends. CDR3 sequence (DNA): TGTGCCAGCAGCACAACAGGGACCGGGGAGCTGTTTTTT. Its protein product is CASSTTGTGELFF.

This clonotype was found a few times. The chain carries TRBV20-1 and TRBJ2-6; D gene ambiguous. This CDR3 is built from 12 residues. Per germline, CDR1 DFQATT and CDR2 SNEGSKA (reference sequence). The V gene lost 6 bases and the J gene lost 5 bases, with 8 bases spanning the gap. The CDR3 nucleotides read TGCAGTGCCCGCCTTAGGGCCAACGTCCTGACTTTC. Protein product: CSARLRANVLTF.

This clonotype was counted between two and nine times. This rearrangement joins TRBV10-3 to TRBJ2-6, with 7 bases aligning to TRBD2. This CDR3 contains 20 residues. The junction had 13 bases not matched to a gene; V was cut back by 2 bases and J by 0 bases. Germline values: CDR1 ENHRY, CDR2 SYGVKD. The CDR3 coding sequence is TGTGCCATCAGTGAGCTGGGCCCTGGGAGGGTAAGCTCTGGGGCCAACGTCCTGACTTTC. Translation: CAISELGPGRVSSGANVLTF.

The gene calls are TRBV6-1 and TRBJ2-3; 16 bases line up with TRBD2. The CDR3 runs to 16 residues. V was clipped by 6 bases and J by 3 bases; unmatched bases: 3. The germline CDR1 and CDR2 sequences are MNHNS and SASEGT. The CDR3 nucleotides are TGTGCCAGCAGGTCGGGACTAGCGGGAGGGACAGATACGCAGTATTTT. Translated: CASRSGLAGGTDTQYF.

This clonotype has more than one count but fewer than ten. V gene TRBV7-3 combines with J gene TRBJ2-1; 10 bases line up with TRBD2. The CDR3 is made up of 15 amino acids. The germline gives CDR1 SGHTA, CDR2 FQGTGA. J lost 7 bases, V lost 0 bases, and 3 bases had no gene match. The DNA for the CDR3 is TGTGCCAGCAGCTTAACGGGACTAGCGAGGAATGAGCAGTTCTTC. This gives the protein CASSLTGLARNEQFF. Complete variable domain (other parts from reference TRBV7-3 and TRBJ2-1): GAGVSQTPSNKVTEKGKYVELRCDPISGHTALYWYRQSLGQGPEFLIYFQGTGAADDSGLPNDRFFAVRPEGSVSTLKIQRTERGDSAVYLCASSLTGLARNEQFFGPGTRLTVL.

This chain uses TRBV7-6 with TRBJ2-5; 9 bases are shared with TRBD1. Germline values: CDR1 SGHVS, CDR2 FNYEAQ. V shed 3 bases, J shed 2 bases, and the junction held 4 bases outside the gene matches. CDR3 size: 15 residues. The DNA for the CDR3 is TGTGCCAGCAGCTTTCCGGGACAGGGTCAAGAGACCCAGTACTTC. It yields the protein CASSFPGQGQETQYF.

The CDR3 DNA is TGTGCCAGCTCATCTACAATTGGAAGGACCGGGGAGCTGTTTTTT. It translates to CASSSTIGRTGELFF. This chain joins TRBV18 and TRBJ2-2; the D is unclear. Trimming removed 5 bases from V and 5 bases from J, with 15 bases in between. The V gene's germline CDR1 is KGHSH and CDR2 LQKENI. The CDR3 loop spans 15 amino acids.

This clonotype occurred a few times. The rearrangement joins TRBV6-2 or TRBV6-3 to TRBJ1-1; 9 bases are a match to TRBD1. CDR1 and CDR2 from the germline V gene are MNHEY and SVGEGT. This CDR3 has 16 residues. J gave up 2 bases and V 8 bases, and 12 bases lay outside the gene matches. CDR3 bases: TGTGCCAGCCGGATACAGGGGGCGCCGGTAAACACTGAAGCTTTCTTT. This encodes CASRIQGAPVNTEAFF.

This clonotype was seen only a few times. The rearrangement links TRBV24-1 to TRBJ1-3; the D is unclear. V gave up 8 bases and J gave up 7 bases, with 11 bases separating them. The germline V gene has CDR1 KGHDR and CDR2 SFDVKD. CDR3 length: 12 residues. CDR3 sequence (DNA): TGTGCCACCACCTTCAAAGGGAACACCATATATTTT. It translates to CATTFKGNTIYF.

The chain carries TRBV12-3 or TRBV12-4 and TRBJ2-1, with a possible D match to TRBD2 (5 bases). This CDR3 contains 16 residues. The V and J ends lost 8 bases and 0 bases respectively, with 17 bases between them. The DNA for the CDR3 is TGTGCCAGCGAGGGCGGAGTCCCGAGCTCCTACAATGAGCAGTTCTTC. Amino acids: CASEGGVPSSYNEQFF.